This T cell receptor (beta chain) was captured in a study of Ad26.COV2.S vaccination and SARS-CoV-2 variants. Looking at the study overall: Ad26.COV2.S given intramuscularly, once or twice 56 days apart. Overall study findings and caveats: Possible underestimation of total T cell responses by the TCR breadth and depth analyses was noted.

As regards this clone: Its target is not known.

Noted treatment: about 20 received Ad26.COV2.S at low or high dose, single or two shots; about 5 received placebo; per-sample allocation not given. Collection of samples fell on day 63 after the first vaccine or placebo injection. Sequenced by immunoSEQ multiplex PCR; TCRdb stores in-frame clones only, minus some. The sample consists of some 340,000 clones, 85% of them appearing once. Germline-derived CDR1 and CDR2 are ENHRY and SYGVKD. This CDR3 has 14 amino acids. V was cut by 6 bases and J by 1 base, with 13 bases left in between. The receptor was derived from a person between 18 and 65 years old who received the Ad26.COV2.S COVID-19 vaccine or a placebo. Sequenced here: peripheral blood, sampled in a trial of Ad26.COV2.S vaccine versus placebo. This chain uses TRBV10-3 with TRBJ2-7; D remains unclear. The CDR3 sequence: CAIRTAPTSYEQYF. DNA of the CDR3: TGTGCCATCAGAACAGCTCCCACGTCCTACGAGCAGTACTTC.